This TCR beta chain originates from a study of cytomegalovirus exposure and HLA in healthy donors. Study findings and constraints: The classifier reportedly diagnosed cytomegalovirus status with high specificity and sensitivity. Subsequent analysis revealed that first-cohort TCR clusters tended to co-occur in the 110 or so validation repertoires. In vitro, a few CMV-associated chains proved specific for CMV antigens.

With respect to this clone: Its antigen is unknown.

This CDR3 spans 13 amino acids. V dropped 6 bases and J dropped 5; count of bases not matched to a gene: 6. CDR1 and CDR2 from the germline V gene are MNHEY and SMNVEV (reference sequence). Produced via immunoSEQ multiplex PCR; TCRdb's table is partial and in-frame only. This table has about 140,000 clones, roughly nine tenths appearing once. The TCR was taken from a young man in good health and CMV-seronegative. This chain joins TRBV27 and TRBJ2-5, with 7 bases matching TRBD1. Material: PBMCs. The CDR3 loop reads CASREDRRETQYF. In DNA form, the CDR3 reads TGTGCCAGCAGGGAGGACAGGAGGGAGACCCAGTACTTC.